This T cell receptor (beta chain) appears in the sequencing data of a study of regulatory T cells in long-lasting Graves disease. Building the TCR beta libraries relied on iRepertoire HTBI primers, and CDR3 regions underwent Arm-PCR. From the multiplex PCR reads, TCRdb called clonotypes with MiXCR, one entry per CDR3 protein. The sample yields a few hundred thousand distinct CDR3 sequences, roughly 18% seen once. This clonotype was counted many times. Germline V gene sequence: CDR1 SEHNR, CDR2 FQNEAQ (reference sequence). The length of the CDR3 is 15 residues. Between the trimmed V and J ends, which lost 1 base and 2 bases, there was a span of 6 bases. Time point indicated: newly diagnosed GD, antithyroid drugs for less than 3 months. From RNA extracted from PBMCs, the TCR library was made. These data are also associated with another study on T cells in Graves' hyperthyroidism and ophthalmopathy.

The chain carries TRBV7-9 and TRBJ2-6; D unresolved. The receptor's source is a woman aged 25 to 39 with Graves disease. The specimen was peripheral blood mononuclear cells (PBMCs), collected at new diagnosis, from a patient treated with antithyroid drugs. CDR3 loop: CASSLDLPGANVLTF. The CDR3 nucleotides are TGTGCCAGCAGCTTAGACTTACCTGGGGCCAACGTCCTGACTTTC.